This TCR beta chain was sequenced for a study of PD-L1 blockade in urothelial cancer. The germline gives CDR1 SEHNR, CDR2 FQNEAQ (reference sequence). CDR3 length: 15 residues. V gave up 4 bases and J gave up 2 bases, with 15 bases separating them. The time point denotes: peripheral blood 6 weeks after treatment start. Clones were sequenced by immunoSEQ multiplex PCR, and TCRdb holds only the in-frame ones, with some missing. The table records about 36,000 clones, more than 75% of them present only once. Material: PBMCs, obtained around atezolizumab (anti-PD-L1) treatment. This receptor was identified in a man in his forties with urothelial cancer. V and J are TRBV7-9 and TRBJ2-7, with unresolved D. This chain's CDR3 is CASSSHTIPTYEQYF. The CDR3 nucleotides read TGTGCCAGCAGCTCCCACACGATCCCCACCTACGAGCAGTACTTC.